The 17 T cell receptor beta chains below all came from one sample that was sequenced in a study of cytomegalovirus exposure and HLA in healthy donors. The PCR was carried out with 60 Vbeta primers and 13 Jbeta primers. The table came from immunoSEQ multiplex PCR; TCRdb's copy has only in-frame clones and leaves some out. The profile covers about 200,000 clones, with roughly 80% appearing a single time and around 0.4% taken by the ten largest. The sample consisted of PBMCs. The receptors here all came from a male donor in good health and CMV-seropositive.

The chain links TRBV30 to TRBJ2-5; 7 bases agree with TRBD2. The CDR3 sequence is 15 residues long. The junction had 12 bases not matched to a gene; V was cut back by 3 bases and J by 5 bases. The germline CDR1 and CDR2 sequences are GTSNPN and SVGIG (reference sequence). The CDR3 DNA is TGTGCCTGGAGGGGGGGGGTTGGGGCTTTCGAGACCCAGTACTTC. It specifies CAWRGGVGAFETQYF. The variable domain in full, completed from reference TRBV30 and TRBJ2-5, reads SQTIHQWPATLVQPVGSPLSLECTVEGTSNPNLYWYRQAAGRGLQLLFYSVGIGQISSEVPQNLSASRPQDRQFILSSKKLLLSDSGFYLCAWRGGVGAFETQYFGPGTRLLVL.

This clone was counted a few times. This chain joins TRBV9 and TRBJ2-2; D possibly corresponds to TRBD2 (6 bases). Germline V CDR1 and CDR2: SGDLS, YYNGEE. The V gene lost 6 bases and the J gene lost 3 bases, with 18 bases spanning the gap. The CDR3 runs to 16 residues. CDR3 protein: CASTHDGGADTGELFF. The DNA of the CDR3 is TGTGCCAGCACCCACGACGGGGGAGCGGACACCGGGGAGCTGTTTTTT. Complete variable domain (other parts from reference TRBV9 and TRBJ2-2): DSGVTQTPKHLITATGQRVTLRCSPRSGDLSVYWYQQSLDQGLQFLIQYYNGEERAKGNILERFSAQQFPDLHSELNLSSLELGDSALYFCASTHDGGADTGELFFGEGSRLTVL.

The rearrangement uses TRBV7-3 and TRBJ2-7; TRBD1 is a possible D gene (6 bases). This CDR3 comprises 14 residues. The V gene's germline CDR1 is SGHTA and CDR2 FQGTGA. V was pared by 2 bases and J by 4 bases, with 12 bases between. CDR3 loop: CASSLYGDKYEQYF. DNA for the CDR3: TGTGCCAGCAGCTTATACGGGGACAAATACGAGCAGTACTTC. The full variable domain, with the rest looked up from reference TRBV7-3 and TRBJ2-7, is GAGVSQTPSNKVTEKGKYVELRCDPISGHTALYWYRQSLGQGPEFLIYFQGTGAADDSGLPNDRFFAVRPEGSVSTLKIQRTERGDSAVYLCASSLYGDKYEQYFGPGTRLTVT.

The chain couples TRBV6-4 to TRBJ2-3; 8 bases are a match to TRBD2. Per the germline V gene, CDR1 is MRHNA and CDR2 is SNTAGT. This CDR3 is built from 13 residues. V shed 6 bases and J 8 bases; nucleotides not matched to a gene: 7. The CDR3 spells CASSHGGAGTQYF. Here the CDR3 DNA reads TGTGCCAGCAGCCACGGGGGGGCAGGTACGCAGTATTTT.

The V gene is TRBV7-9, the J gene TRBJ1-4; 8 bases agree with TRBD1. Germline V gene sequence: CDR1 SEHNR, CDR2 FQNEAQ (reference sequence). The CDR3 runs 14 residues. J was trimmed by 8 bases and V by 3 bases; bases with no gene match: 5. The CDR3 loop reads CASSFPGGEEKLFF. CDR3 DNA sequence: TGTGCCAGCAGCTTTCCAGGGGGCGAGGAAAAACTGTTTTTT.

This clone was picked up a small number of times. V gene TRBV4-1 combines with J gene TRBJ2-1; a weak D match, TRBD2 (5 bases). The CDR3 extends over 15 amino acids. Germline V gene lookup returns CDR1 MGHRA and CDR2 YSYEKL. V shed 2 bases and J shed 9 bases, with 17 bases lying between them. The chain's CDR3 is CASSQHPRVAGEQFF. The CDR3 DNA is TGCGCCAGCAGCCAACACCCCCGGGTGGCGGGTGAGCAGTTCTTC.

The chain is built from TRBV7-6 and TRBJ2-1, with TRBD1 matching over 7 bases. V dropped 5 bases and J dropped 2; count of bases not matched to a gene: 3. The CDR3 runs to 14 residues. Germline CDR1 reads SGHVS; CDR2 reads FNYEAQ. Here the CDR3 reads CASSGTGAYNEQFF. In nucleotides, the CDR3 is TGTGCCAGCAGCGGAACAGGGGCCTACAATGAGCAGTTCTTC.

The rearrangement joins TRBV7-3 to TRBJ2-2; possibly TRBD1 for D (5 bases). Deletions cut 4 bases from V and 2 bases from J, with 11 bases between. CDR1 and CDR2 from the germline V gene are SGHTA and FQGTGA. The CDR3 sequence is 15 residues long. CDR3 in DNA: TGTGCCAGCAGCTCAGGGTTGGGTAACACCGGGGAGCTGTTTTTT. Amino acid sequence: CASSSGLGNTGELFF.

The chain employs TRBV7-9 and TRBJ2-7; 9 nucleotides agree with TRBD1. Looked up from germline, CDR1 is SEHNR and CDR2 is FQNEAQ (reference sequence). V lost 5 bases and J lost 4; bases outside the gene matches: 6. The CDR3 is made up of 14 amino acids. CDR3 residues: CASSETGGIYEQYF. The DNA for the CDR3 is TGTGCCAGCAGCGAGACAGGGGGGATTTACGAGCAGTACTTC.

V gene TRBV29-1 combines with J gene TRBJ2-3, with D maybe TRBD2 (5 bases). CDR3 size: 16 residues. Germline CDR1 reads SQVTM; CDR2 reads ANQGSEA. The V end was cut by 0 bases, the J end by 0 bases, with 13 bases between. The CDR3 DNA is TGCAGCGTTGAAGATCTAGCTGGTCCTAGCACAGATACGCAGTATTTT. It translates to CSVEDLAGPSTDTQYF.

DNA for the CDR3: TGTGCCTGGAATCGCGGGACGGACATTCAGTACTTC. Amino acids: CAWNRGTDIQYF. V is TRBV30 and J is TRBJ2-4; maybe TRBD2 (6 bases). This CDR3 comprises 12 residues. The germline V and J ends were trimmed by 4 bases and 8 bases, with 12 bases remaining between them. CDR1 is GTSNPN and CDR2 is SVGIG in the germline V gene (reference sequence).

The V gene is TRBV5-6, the J gene TRBJ1-2, with no clear D. V was clipped by 2 bases and J by 4 bases, with 9 bases between them. The CDR3 spans 13 residues. Germline CDR1 reads SGHDT; CDR2 reads YYEEEE. The CDR3 loop reads CASSLQLSYGYTF. CDR3 nucleotides: TGTGCCAGCAGCTTACAGCTAAGCTATGGCTACACCTTC.

V and J are TRBV4-2 and TRBJ2-3; 13 bases match TRBD2. CDR3 length: 18 amino acids. The ends lost 5 bases at V and 0 bases at J; junction bases unmatched: 8. The V gene's germline CDR1 is LGHNA and CDR2 YNFKEQ. The CDR3 here is CASSLGLAGPSSTDTQYF. In DNA form, the CDR3 reads TGTGCCAGCAGCTTGGGACTAGCGGGGCCCTCTAGCACAGATACGCAGTATTTT.

V is TRBV29-1 and J is TRBJ2-3, with 9 bases identical to TRBD2. This CDR3 has 16 amino acids. Germline loops: CDR1 SQVTM, CDR2 ANQGSEA. V lost 2 bases and J lost 2; bases outside the gene matches: 8. In DNA form, the CDR3 reads TGCAGCGTTGAATCTGAGCTAGCGGGGTACACAGATACGCAGTATTTT. Its translation is CSVESELAGYTDTQYF.

The genes are TRBV6-6 and TRBJ2-2; the match to TRBD1 covers 7 bases. The trim removed 3 bases at V and 4 bases at J, leaving 5 bases unmatched. CDR3 size: 15 residues. The germline gives CDR1 MNHNY, CDR2 SVGAGI (reference sequence). The CDR3 reads CASSYRAGGTGELFF. CDR3 nucleotides: TGTGCCAGCAGTTATAGGGCAGGGGGCACCGGGGAGCTGTTTTTT.

The V call is TRBV5-1, the J call TRBJ1-4; tentatively, D is TRBD1 (5 bases). The CDR3 has 14 residues. Germline CDR1 and CDR2: SGHRS and YFSETQ. The germline V and J ends were trimmed by 2 bases and 8 bases, with 13 bases remaining between them. The CDR3 spells CASSFRDSKEKLFF. The DNA of the CDR3 is TGCGCCAGCAGCTTCCGGGACTCCAAAGAAAAACTGTTTTTT.

V is TRBV19 and J is TRBJ2-7; 10 bases align to TRBD1. Germline trimming cut 3 bases from V and 5 bases from J; bases unmatched to any gene: 7. Germline CDR1 reads LNHDA; CDR2 reads SQIVND (reference sequence). This CDR3 has 15 residues. CDR3 DNA sequence: TGTGCCAGTAGTATGGTCCGGGACAGGGGACACGAGCAGTACTTC. Encoded protein: CASSMVRDRGHEQYF.